A selection of T cell receptor beta chains follows, all from one sample in a study of T cells expressing NK-cell markers. TCRdb reworked the 5' RACE reads into one entry per CDR3 protein, no DNA. The repertoire table contains roughly 420,000 distinct CDR3 sequences. Specimen: blood T cells: a sorted CD56 or NKG2C T cell subset, CD4+ or CD8+ T cells, or bulk PBMC T cells (not recorded which). Source of these receptors: a woman aged 18-70 years in good health. Each CDR3 is given with its conserved first and last residue.

CDR3 length: 13
J gene: TRBJ1-1
V gene: TRBV3-1
CDR3 protein: CASSQSNSRGAFF

CDR3 length: 13
J gene: TRBJ1-2
V gene: TRBV30
CDR3 protein: CAWSNDRPYGYTF

CDR3 length: 15
J gene: TRBJ1-5
V gene: TRBV7-8
CDR3 protein: CASSFFEGSNQPQHF

CDR3 length: 13
J gene: TRBJ2-5
V gene: TRBV5-6
CDR3 protein: CASSNTNQETQYF

CDR3 length: 11
J gene: TRBJ2-1
V gene: TRBV6-6
CDR3 protein: CGTGGYNEQFF

CDR3 length: 14
J gene: TRBJ1-2
V gene: TRBV7-6
CDR3 protein: CASSLEVLGHGYTF

CDR3 length: 14
J gene: TRBJ1-2
V gene: TRBV29-1
CDR3 protein: CSADTGTGESSYTF

CDR3 length: 13
J gene: TRBJ2-4
V gene: TRBV29-1
CDR3 protein: CSVEGRAQNIQYF

CDR3 length: 14
J gene: TRBJ2-6
V gene: TRBV3-1
CDR3 protein: CASSQESGANVLTF

CDR3 length: 16
J gene: TRBJ1-6
V gene: TRBV28
CDR3 protein: CASSLGGGGADSPLHF

CDR3 length: 13
J gene: TRBJ1-2
V gene: TRBV2
CDR3 protein: CASSDQQAYGYTF

CDR3 length: 13
J gene: TRBJ2-3
V gene: TRBV5-1
CDR3 protein: CASSPDGTDTQYF

CDR3 length: 11
J gene: TRBJ2-1
V gene: TRBV10-1
CDR3 protein: CASGRGNEQFF

CDR3 length: 12
J gene: TRBJ2-1
V gene: TRBV29-1
CDR3 protein: CSAELGRNEQFF

CDR3 length: 18
J gene: TRBJ2-5
V gene: TRBV27
CDR3 protein: CASSKLAGGLTLQETQYF

CDR3 length: 17
J gene: TRBJ1-2
V gene: TRBV6-5
CDR3 protein: CASSSIRTPTFNYGYTF

CDR3 length: 16
J gene: TRBJ2-1
V gene: TRBV4-3
CDR3 protein: CASSQAGGPIYNEQFF

CDR3 length: 16
J gene: TRBJ2-2
V gene: TRBV5-1
CDR3 protein: CASSPLAGGPTGELFF

CDR3 length: 14
J gene: TRBJ2-1
V gene: TRBV12-5
CDR3 protein: CASSRGESYNEQFF

CDR3 length: 15
J gene: TRBJ1-3
V gene: TRBV11-2
CDR3 protein: CASSSRQTSGNTIYF

CDR3 length: 15
J gene: TRBJ2-7
V gene: TRBV3-1
CDR3 protein: CASSQGGGRAHEQYF

CDR3 length: 15
J gene: TRBJ2-7
V gene: TRBV18
CDR3 protein: CASYTGQGDIYEQYF

CDR3 length: 15
J gene: TRBJ2-1
V gene: TRBV5-1
CDR3 protein: CASVLRASGGHEQFF

CDR3 length: 14
J gene: TRBJ1-1
V gene: TRBV20-1
CDR3 protein: CSASTGTGGTEAFF

CDR3 length: 16
J gene: TRBJ2-2
V gene: TRBV7-3
CDR3 protein: CASSYRGQVGTGELFF

CDR3 length: 13
J gene: TRBJ1-1
V gene: TRBV20-1
CDR3 protein: CSASGTSVTEAFF

CDR3 length: 14
J gene: TRBJ2-1
V gene: TRBV20-1
CDR3 protein: CSARDLADYNEQFF

CDR3 length: 14
J gene: TRBJ2-7
V gene: TRBV7-2
CDR3 protein: CASSSLNRDSEQYF

CDR3 length: 15
J gene: TRBJ2-7
V gene: TRBV6-1
CDR3 protein: CASSLLGQGTYEQYF

CDR3 length: 13
J gene: TRBJ1-4
V gene: TRBV19
CDR3 protein: CASSRALSEKLFF

CDR3 length: 14
J gene: TRBJ1-2
V gene: TRBV15
CDR3 protein: CATSRVAGTVGYTF

CDR3 length: 12
J gene: TRBJ1-1
V gene: TRBV7-2
CDR3 protein: CASSYEFTEAFF

CDR3 length: 16
J gene: TRBJ2-1
V gene: TRBV12-3/TRBV12-4
CDR3 protein: CASSIIAGGTYNEQFF

CDR3 length: 15
J gene: TRBJ1-2
V gene: TRBV3-1
CDR3 protein: CASSLLWEANYGYTF

CDR3 length: 14
J gene: TRBJ1-1
V gene: TRBV19
CDR3 protein: CASSIGGVRTEAFF

CDR3 length: 15
J gene: TRBJ2-1
V gene: TRBV19
CDR3 protein: CASSLTGAPRWEQFF

CDR3 length: 16
J gene: TRBJ2-1
V gene: TRBV7-3
CDR3 protein: CASSLRSQQGLNEQFF

CDR3 length: 16
J gene: TRBJ2-1
V gene: TRBV29-1
CDR3 protein: CSVGTISGAQYNEQFF

CDR3 length: 16
J gene: TRBJ2-3
V gene: TRBV5-5
CDR3 protein: CASSVQGGMVGDTQYF

CDR3 length: 15
J gene: TRBJ1-6
V gene: TRBV6-1
CDR3 protein: CASRAGQGFSSPLHF

CDR3 length: 17
J gene: TRBJ2-4
V gene: TRBV21-1
CDR3 protein: CASTVTSGRGAKNIQYF

CDR3 length: 20
J gene: TRBJ2-6
V gene: TRBV19
CDR3 protein: CASSIFPGTSGPRGANVLTF

CDR3 length: 11
J gene: TRBJ2-1
V gene: TRBV11-2
CDR3 protein: CASSLDLEQFF

CDR3 length: 15
J gene: TRBJ1-2
V gene: TRBV12-3/TRBV12-4
CDR3 protein: CASSPNTGQIYGYTF

CDR3 length: 15
J gene: TRBJ1-1
V gene: TRBV15
CDR3 protein: CATSRLGGRNTEAFF

CDR3 length: 14
J gene: TRBJ2-1
V gene: TRBV5-1
CDR3 protein: CATGQGSSYNEQFF

CDR3 length: 13
J gene: TRBJ2-1
V gene: TRBV20-1
CDR3 protein: CSVKDYNYNEQFF

CDR3 length: 12
J gene: TRBJ2-4
V gene: TRBV20-1
CDR3 protein: CSAVEQGNIQYF

CDR3 length: 12
J gene: TRBJ1-5
V gene: TRBV9
CDR3 protein: CASPSGHQPQHF

CDR3 length: 14
J gene: TRBJ1-3
V gene: TRBV20-1
CDR3 protein: CSAVFTDSGNTIYF

CDR3 length: 15
J gene: TRBJ2-1
V gene: TRBV9
CDR3 protein: CASSSGPTRGNEQFF

CDR3 length: 15
J gene: TRBJ2-2
V gene: TRBV12-3/TRBV12-4
CDR3 protein: CASSSGGGDTGELFF

CDR3 length: 14
J gene: TRBJ1-2
V gene: TRBV5-6
CDR3 protein: CASSLGQTAYGYTF

CDR3 length: 16
J gene: TRBJ2-4
V gene: TRBV5-8
CDR3 protein: CASSPRQGLAKNIQYF

CDR3 length: 15
J gene: TRBJ2-3
V gene: TRBV29-1
CDR3 protein: CSVDYQGAGVDTQYF

CDR3 length: 15
J gene: TRBJ2-7
V gene: TRBV7-9
CDR3 protein: CASSLGPPVLYEQYF

CDR3 length: 15
J gene: TRBJ2-1
V gene: TRBV11-2
CDR3 protein: CASSHRTSEGNEQFF

CDR3 length: 16
J gene: TRBJ2-3
V gene: TRBV5-5
CDR3 protein: CASSLAELRLADTQYF